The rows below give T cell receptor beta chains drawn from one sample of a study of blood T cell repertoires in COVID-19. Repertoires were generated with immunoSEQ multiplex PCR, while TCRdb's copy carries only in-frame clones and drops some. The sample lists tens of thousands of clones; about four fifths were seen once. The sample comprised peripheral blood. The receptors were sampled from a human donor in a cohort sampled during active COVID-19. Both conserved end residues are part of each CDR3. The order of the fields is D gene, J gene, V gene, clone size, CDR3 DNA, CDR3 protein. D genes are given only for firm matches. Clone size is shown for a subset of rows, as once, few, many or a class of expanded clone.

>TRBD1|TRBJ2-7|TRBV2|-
TGTGCCAGCAGTGAGGAGACAGGGGGCGAGCAGTACTTC
CASSEETGGEQYF
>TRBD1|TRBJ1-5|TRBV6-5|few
TGTGCCAGTACCACAGGGGAAAGGCCCCAGCATTTT
CASTTGERPQHF
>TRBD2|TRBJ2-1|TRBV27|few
TGTGCCAGCAGTCCGCGGACTAGCCCGAATGAGCAGTTCTTC
CASSPRTSPNEQFF
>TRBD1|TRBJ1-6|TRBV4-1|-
TGCGCCAGCAGCCAAGGAGGGGGCGCGGATTCACCCCTCCACTTT
CASSQGGGADSPLHF
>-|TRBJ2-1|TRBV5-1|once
TGCGCCAGCGAGGCGGTAGTGGGCAATGAGCAGTTCTTC
CASEAVVGNEQFF
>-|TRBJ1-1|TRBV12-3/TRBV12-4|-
TGTGCCAGCAGTTTAACTGGGAACACTGAAGCTTTCTTT
CASSLTGNTEAFF
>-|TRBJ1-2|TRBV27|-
TGTGCCAGCAGTTCCCCGGTCGGTTATGGCTACACCTTC
CASSSPVGYGYTF
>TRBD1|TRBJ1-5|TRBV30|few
TGTGCCTGGCGACAGGGTGGTCAGCCCCAGCATTTT
CAWRQGGQPQHF
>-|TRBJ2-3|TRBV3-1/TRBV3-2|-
TGTGCCAGCAGCCCGAGGAGCGGTTACACAGATACGCAGTATTTT
CASSPRSGYTDTQYF
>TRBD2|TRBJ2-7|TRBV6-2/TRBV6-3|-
TGTGCCAGCAGTACCTCCCTCCGCGCGGGAGGGCCCCACGAGCAGTACTTC
CASSTSLRAGGPHEQYF
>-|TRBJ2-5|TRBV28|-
TGTGCCAGCAGGGACATAGAGACCCAGTACTTC
CASRDIETQYF
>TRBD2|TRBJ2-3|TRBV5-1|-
TGCGCCAGCAGCTTGAGAACTAGCGGCGGCACAGATACGCAGTATTTT
CASSLRTSGGTDTQYF
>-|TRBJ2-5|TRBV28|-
TGTGCCAGCAGGCCCAGCGGAGTGGAGACCCAGTACTTC
CASRPSGVETQYF
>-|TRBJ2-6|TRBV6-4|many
TGTGCCAGCAGCACAAGTATCTCTGGGGCCAACGTCCTGACTTTC
CASSTSISGANVLTF
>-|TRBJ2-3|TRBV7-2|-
TGTGCCAGCAGCTTACTCCTCAGCACAGATACGCAGTATTTT
CASSLLLSTDTQYF
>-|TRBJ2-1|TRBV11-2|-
TGTGCCAGCAGCCCCGGGTTTATCAATGAGCAGTTCTTC
CASSPGFINEQFF
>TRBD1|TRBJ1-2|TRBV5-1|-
TGCGCCAGCAGTCCCCTGGGACAGGGGGCGGATGGCTACACCTTC
CASSPLGQGADGYTF
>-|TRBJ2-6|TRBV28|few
TGTGCCAGCAGTCCCGACGTCAGGGCTGGGGCCAACGTCCTGACTTTC
CASSPDVRAGANVLTF
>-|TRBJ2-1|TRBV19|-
TGTGCCAGTAGGACTAGACAGTACAATGAGCAGTTCTTC
CASRTRQYNEQFF
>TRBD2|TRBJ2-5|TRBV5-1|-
TGCGCCAGCAGCAGGAGGGAGGGTCAGACCCAGTACTTC
CASSRREGQTQYF
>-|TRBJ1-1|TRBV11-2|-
TGTGCCAGCAGCCGGGGTGGGCAGGGAGGCTTTAAGGCTTTCTTT
CASSRGGQGGFKAFF
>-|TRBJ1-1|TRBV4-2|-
TGTGCCAGCAGCCAAGTGGGGGGGGCCGATCGGAACACTGAAGCTTTCTTT
CASSQVGGADRNTEAFF
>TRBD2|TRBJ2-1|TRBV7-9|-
TGTGCCAGCAGCTCAGGACCGGGACTAGCGGGAGTCTCCTACAATGAGCAGTTCTTC
CASSSGPGLAGVSYNEQFF
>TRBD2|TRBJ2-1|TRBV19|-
TGTGCCAGTAGGGGGGGGGACTTCGCAGGTGAGCAGTTCTTC
CASRGGDFAGEQFF
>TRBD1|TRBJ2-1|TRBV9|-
TGTGCCAGCAGCGTAGGACAGGGAACGTACAATGAGCAGTTCTTC
CASSVGQGTYNEQFF
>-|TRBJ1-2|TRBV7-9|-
TGTGCCAGCAGCTTGGCGGACGGAGGGGTTTATGGCTACACCTTC
CASSLADGGVYGYTF
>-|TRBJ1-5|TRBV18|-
TGTGCCAGCTCACATCAACGTGGGGGGGAGGATCAGCCCCAGCATTTT
CASSHQRGGEDQPQHF
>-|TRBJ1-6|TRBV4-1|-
TGCGCCAGCAGCCAAGTCAGGGGACCTAAGCTTCCCAATTCACCCCTCCACTTT
CASSQVRGPKLPNSPLHF
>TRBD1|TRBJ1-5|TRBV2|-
TGTGCCAGCTGGACAGGGTCGGGACAGCCCCAGCATTTT
CASWTGSGQPQHF
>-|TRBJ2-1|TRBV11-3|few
TGTGCCAGCAGCTTAGCTGGTCAGGACAATGAGCAGTTCTTC
CASSLAGQDNEQFF
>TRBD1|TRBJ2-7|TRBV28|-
TGTGCCAGCAGTTCGGGACAGGGTATGAGGGAGCAGTACTTC
CASSSGQGMREQYF
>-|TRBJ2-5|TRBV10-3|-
TGTGCCATCAGTGAGGAGGCAGGCGGGAAAGAGACCCAGTACTTC
CAISEEAGGKETQYF
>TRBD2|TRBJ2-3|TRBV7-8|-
TGTGCCAGCAGCTTACTAGCGGGAGATGCAGATACGCAGTATTTT
CASSLLAGDADTQYF
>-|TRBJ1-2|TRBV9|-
TGTGCCAGCAGAAGTGTGACAGACTATGGCTACACCTTC
CASRSVTDYGYTF
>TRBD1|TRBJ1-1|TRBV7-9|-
TGTGCCAGCAGCGCCGGGACAGTTAACACTGAAGCTTTCTTT
CASSAGTVNTEAFF
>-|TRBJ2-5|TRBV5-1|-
TGCGCCAGCAGCTTGTATTCTCAAGAGACCCAGTACTTC
CASSLYSQETQYF
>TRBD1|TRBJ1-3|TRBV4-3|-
TGCGCCAGCAGCCAAGAAGCCCGGACAGGCCGATCTGGAAACACCATATATTTT
CASSQEARTGRSGNTIYF
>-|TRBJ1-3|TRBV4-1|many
TGCGCCAGCAGCCCAGGGCAGCAAGCTTCTGGAAACACCATATATTTT
CASSPGQQASGNTIYF
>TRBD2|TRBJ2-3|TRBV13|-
TGTGCCAGCAGCTCGGGACTAGCGAAGAGACGGGTGACAGATACGCAGTATTTT
CASSSGLAKRRVTDTQYF
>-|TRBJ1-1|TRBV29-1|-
TGCAGCGCCGATACTCCCCTGATGAACACTGAAGCTTTCTTT
CSADTPLMNTEAFF
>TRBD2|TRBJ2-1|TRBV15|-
TGTGCCACCAGCAGGTCCAGCGGGGTCTACAATGAGCAGTTCTTC
CATSRSSGVYNEQFF
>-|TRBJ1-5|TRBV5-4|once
TGTGCCAGCAGCTTGGGGCCGAATAGCAATCAGCCCCAGCATTTT
CASSLGPNSNQPQHF
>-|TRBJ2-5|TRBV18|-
TGTGCCAGCTCACCCCAGGGGCGAGAGACCCAGTACTTC
CASSPQGRETQYF
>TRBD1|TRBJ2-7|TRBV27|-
TGTGCCAGCAGTTTCCTCCGGGACAGTGTATACGAGCAGTACTTC
CASSFLRDSVYEQYF
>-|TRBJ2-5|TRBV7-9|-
TGTGCCAGCAGCTTAGTCCGAGAGACCCAGTACTTC
CASSLVRETQYF
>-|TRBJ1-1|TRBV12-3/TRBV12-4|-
TGTGCCAGCAGTCACGGGAGGGCCACTGAAGCTTTCTTT
CASSHGRATEAFF
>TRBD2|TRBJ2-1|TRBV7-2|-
TGTGCCAGCAGCTTCGGCGGGGGGTCCTACAATGAGCAGTTCTTC
CASSFGGGSYNEQFF
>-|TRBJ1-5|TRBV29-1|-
TGCAGCGTTGATCCCGGTGGCAATCAGCCCCAGCATTTT
CSVDPGGNQPQHF
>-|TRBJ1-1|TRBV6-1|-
TGTGCCAGCAGTGAGGGGACTGACACTGAAGCTTTCTTT
CASSEGTDTEAFF
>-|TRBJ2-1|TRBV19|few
TGTGCCAGTAGTCTCCTCCGGGGGCCCCGCGGGAGCAATGAGCAGTTCTTC
CASSLLRGPRGSNEQFF
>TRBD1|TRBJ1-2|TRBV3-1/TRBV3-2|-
TGTGCCAGCAGCCCGTCCGGGACAGGGATTGGATTAACCTTC
CASSPSGTGIGLTF
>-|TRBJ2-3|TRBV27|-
TGTGCCAGCAGTCCGACAGCCGTGTCGGATACGCAGTATTTT
CASSPTAVSDTQYF
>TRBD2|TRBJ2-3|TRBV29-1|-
TGCAGCGTTGGGGGACTAGCGGGTGACAACACAGATACGCAGTATTTT
CSVGGLAGDNTDTQYF
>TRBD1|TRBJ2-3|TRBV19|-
TGTGCCAGTAGTATTACCGGACAGGGCCACACAGATACGCAGTATTTT
CASSITGQGHTDTQYF
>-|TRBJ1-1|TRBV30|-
TGTGCCTGGAGTCCAGGGTTTATGAACACTGAAGCTTTCTTT
CAWSPGFMNTEAFF
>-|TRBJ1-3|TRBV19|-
TGTGCCAGTATGCGCCCTTACTCTGGAAACACCATATATTTT
CASMRPYSGNTIYF
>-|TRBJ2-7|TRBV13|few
TGTGCCAGCAGCTCCTTCGTAGACGAGCAGTACTTC
CASSSFVDEQYF
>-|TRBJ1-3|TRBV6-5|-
TGTGCCAGCAGTAAACAGGTTTGGAACACCATATATTTT
CASSKQVWNTIYF
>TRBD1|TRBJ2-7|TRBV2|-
TGTGCCAGCAGTGAGGGGGTGGACAGGGACCCCTACGAGCAGTACTTC
CASSEGVDRDPYEQYF